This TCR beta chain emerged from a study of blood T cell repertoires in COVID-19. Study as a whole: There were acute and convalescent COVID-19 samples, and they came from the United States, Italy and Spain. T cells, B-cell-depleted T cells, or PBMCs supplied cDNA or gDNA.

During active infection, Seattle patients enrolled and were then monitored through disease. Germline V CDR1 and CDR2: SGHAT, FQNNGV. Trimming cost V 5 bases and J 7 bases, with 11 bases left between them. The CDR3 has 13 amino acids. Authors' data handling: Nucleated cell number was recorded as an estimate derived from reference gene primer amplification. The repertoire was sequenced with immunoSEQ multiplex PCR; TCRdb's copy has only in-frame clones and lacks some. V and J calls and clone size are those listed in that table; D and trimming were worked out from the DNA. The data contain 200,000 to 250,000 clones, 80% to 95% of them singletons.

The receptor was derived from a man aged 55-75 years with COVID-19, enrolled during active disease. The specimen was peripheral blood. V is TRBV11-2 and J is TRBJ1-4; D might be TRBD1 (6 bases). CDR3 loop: CASSQGQSEKLFF. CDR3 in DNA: TGTGCCAGCAGCCAAGGACAGTCTGAAAAACTGTTTTTT. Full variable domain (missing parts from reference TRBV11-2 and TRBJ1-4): EAGVAQSPRYKIIEKRQSVAFWCNPISGHATLYWYQQILGQGPKLLIQFQNNGVVDDSQLPKDRFSAERLKGVDSTLKIQPAKLEDSAVYLCASSQGQSEKLFFGSGTQLSVL.